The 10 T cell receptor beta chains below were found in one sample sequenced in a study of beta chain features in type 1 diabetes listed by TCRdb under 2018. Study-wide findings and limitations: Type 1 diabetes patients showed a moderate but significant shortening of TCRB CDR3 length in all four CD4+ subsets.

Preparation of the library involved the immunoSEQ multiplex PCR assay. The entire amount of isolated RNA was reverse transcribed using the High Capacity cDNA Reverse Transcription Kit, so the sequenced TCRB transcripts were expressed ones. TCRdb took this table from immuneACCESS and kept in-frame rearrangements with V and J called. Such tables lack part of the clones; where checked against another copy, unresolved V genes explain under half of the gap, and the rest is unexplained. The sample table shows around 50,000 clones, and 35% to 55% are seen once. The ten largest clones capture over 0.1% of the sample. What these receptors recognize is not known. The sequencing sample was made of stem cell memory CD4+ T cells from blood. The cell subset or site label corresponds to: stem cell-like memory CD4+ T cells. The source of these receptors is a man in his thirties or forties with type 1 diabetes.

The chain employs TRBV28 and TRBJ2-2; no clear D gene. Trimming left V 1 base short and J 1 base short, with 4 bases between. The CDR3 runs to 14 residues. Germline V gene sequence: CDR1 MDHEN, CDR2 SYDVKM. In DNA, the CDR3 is TGTGCCAGCAGTTTATATATGAACACCGGGGAGCTGTTTTTT. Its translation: CASSLYMNTGELFF.

The CDR3 DNA sequence: TGTGCCAGCAGCTTTGGTAGTTCTAGCGGGAGGGACCTATACAATGAGCAGTTCTTC. It codes for CASSFGSSSGRDLYNEQFF. The chain links TRBV7-2 to TRBJ2-1, with 12 bases fitting TRBD2. This CDR3 has 19 amino acids. Germline V lookup: CDR1 SGHTA, CDR2 FQGNSA. Trimming removed 3 bases from V and 4 bases from J; junction bases left unmatched: 13.

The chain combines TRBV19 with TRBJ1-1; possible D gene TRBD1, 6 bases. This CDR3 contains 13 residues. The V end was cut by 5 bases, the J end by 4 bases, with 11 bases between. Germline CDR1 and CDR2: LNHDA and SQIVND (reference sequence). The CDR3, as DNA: TGTGCCAGTAGTTTACAGGGAGTCACTGAAGCTTTCTTT. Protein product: CASSLQGVTEAFF.

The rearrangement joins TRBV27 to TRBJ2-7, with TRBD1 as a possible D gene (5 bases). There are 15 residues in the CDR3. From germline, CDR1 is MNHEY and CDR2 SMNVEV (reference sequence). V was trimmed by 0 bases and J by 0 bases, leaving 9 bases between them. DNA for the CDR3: TGTGCCAGCAGTTTATCCGCAGACAGCTCCTACGAGCAGTACTTC. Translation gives CASSLSADSSYEQYF.

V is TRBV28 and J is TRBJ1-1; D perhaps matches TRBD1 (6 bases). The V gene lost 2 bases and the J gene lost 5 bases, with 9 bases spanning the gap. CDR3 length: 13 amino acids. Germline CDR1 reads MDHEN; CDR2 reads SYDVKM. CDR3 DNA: TGTGCCAGCAGTTTACAGGGGTGGACTGAAGCTTTCTTT. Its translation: CASSLQGWTEAFF.

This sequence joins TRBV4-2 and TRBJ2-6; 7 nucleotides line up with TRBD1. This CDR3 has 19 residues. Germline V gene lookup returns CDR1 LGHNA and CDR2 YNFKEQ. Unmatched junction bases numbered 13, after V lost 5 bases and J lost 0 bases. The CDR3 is CASSSLPGGKLSGANVLTF. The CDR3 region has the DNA TGTGCCAGCAGCTCCCTGCCAGGGGGAAAACTCTCTGGGGCCAACGTCCTGACTTTC.

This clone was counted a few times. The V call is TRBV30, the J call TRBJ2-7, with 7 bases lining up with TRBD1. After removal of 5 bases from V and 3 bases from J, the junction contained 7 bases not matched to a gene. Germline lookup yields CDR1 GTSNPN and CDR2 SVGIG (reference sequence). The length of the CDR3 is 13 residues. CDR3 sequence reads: CAWGRDSYYEQYF. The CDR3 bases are TGTGCCTGGGGCCGGGACAGTTACTACGAGCAGTACTTC.

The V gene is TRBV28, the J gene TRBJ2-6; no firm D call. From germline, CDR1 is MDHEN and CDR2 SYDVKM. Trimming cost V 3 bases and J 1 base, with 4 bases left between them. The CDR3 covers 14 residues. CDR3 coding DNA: TGTGCCAGCAGTTTCTTATCTGGGGCCAACGTCCTGACTTTC. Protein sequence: CASSFLSGANVLTF.

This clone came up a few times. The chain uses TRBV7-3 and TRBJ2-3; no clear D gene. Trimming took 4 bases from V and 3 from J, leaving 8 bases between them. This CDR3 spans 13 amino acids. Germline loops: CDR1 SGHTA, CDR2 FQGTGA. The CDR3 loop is CASSSSSTDTQYF. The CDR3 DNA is TGTGCCAGCAGCTCTTCTAGTACAGATACGCAGTATTTT.

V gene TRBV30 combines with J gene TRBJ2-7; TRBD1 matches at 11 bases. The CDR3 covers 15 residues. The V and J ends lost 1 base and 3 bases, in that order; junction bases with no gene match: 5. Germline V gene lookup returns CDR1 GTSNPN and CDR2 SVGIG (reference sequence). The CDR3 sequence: CAWSDGQGALYEQYF. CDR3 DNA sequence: TGTGCCTGGAGTGACGGACAGGGGGCCCTCTACGAGCAGTACTTC.